This T cell receptor beta chain was identified in a study of blood T cell repertoires in COVID-19. Study in general: PBMCs, B-cell-depleted T cells, or T cells were the source of the cDNA or gDNA that made up the material.

CDR1 and CDR2 (germline): MNHEY, SVGEGT. V was pared by 4 bases and J by 9 bases, with 13 bases between. The CDR3 consists of 13 residues. Authors' processing steps: Reference gene primers were amplified, and this amplification served to estimate nucleated cell counts. The assay was immunoSEQ multiplex PCR, and TCRdb's table has in-frame clones only and misses some. That table furnishes V, J and clone size, whereas the DNA furnished D and trimming. Of under 95,000 clones listed, under 95% are singletons. Sequencing was carried out using peripheral blood. This TCR was sampled from a woman between 45 and 65 years old in a cohort sampled during active COVID-19. The V gene is TRBV6-2 or TRBV6-3, the J gene TRBJ1-5; D gene unclear. The CDR3 here is CASSSTRVGPQHF. CDR3 sequence (DNA): TGTGCCAGCAGTTCCACTAGGGTTGGGCCCCAGCATTTT.